A single sample gave rise to the 3 T cell receptor beta chains below, sequenced in a study of beta chain features in type 1 diabetes. Isolated RNA was reverse transcribed in full, so expressed TCRB transcripts were sequenced. The data were produced by immunoSEQ multiplex PCR, yet TCRdb's version contains in-frame clones alone and is incomplete. The sample lists under 400,000 clones, roughly an eighth occurring once. The sample taken for sequencing was naive CD4+ T cells from blood. These receptors all stem from a man between 18 and 35 years old in good health.

J is TRBJ1-1 and V is TRBV10-3; D remains unclear. Germline CDR1 ENHRY, CDR2 SYGVKD. CDR3 size: 15 residues. V lost 7 bases and J lost 1, with 16 bases in between. The CDR3 loop is CAITGSVVPNTEAFF. In DNA, the CDR3 is TGTGCCATCACCGGGTCGGTGGTACCGAACACTGAAGCTTTCTTT.

V and J are TRBV5-1 and TRBJ2-2; 7 bases are a match to TRBD1. This CDR3 spans 15 amino acids. V lost 2 bases, J lost 0 bases, and 1 base stayed unmatched. Germline lookup yields CDR1 SGHRS and CDR2 YFSETQ. In nucleotides, the CDR3 is TGCGCCAGCAGCTTACAGGGGTCGAACACCGGGGAGCTGTTTTTT. Protein product: CASSLQGSNTGELFF.

The DNA for the CDR3 is TGTGCCAGCAGGGCCCAGCGGTCCCAGTACTTC. It is translated as CASRAQRSQYF. The chain is built from TRBV13 and TRBJ2-5; weak D call: TRBD2 (5 bases). The CDR3 extends over 11 amino acids. Germline values: CDR1 PRHDT, CDR2 FYEKMQ (reference sequence). Trimming pared 6 bases from V and 9 bases from J, leaving 11 bases between.